This is a list of T cell receptor beta chains from one sample in a study of early T cells in non-severe SARS-CoV-2 infection. TCRdb reprocessed the 5' RACE reads via MiXCR and lists one record per CDR3 protein. The sample contains about 22,000 distinct CDR3 sequences, approximately 4.4% of which appear only once. Sequencing was done on a sample of whole blood. The source of these receptors is an adult who was a healthcare worker with PCR-confirmed SARS-CoV-2 infection or an uninfected control (not recorded which). CDR3s include the opening cysteine and the closing phenylalanine or tryptophan. Each record gives: J gene, V gene, CDR3 length, CDR3 protein.

>TRBJ2-5|TRBV5-4|13
CASSLLSGETQYF
>TRBJ2-3|TRBV6-2/TRBV6-3|16
CASSYLDRDGTDTQYF
>TRBJ1-1|TRBV7-9|13
CASNDVRNTEAFF
>TRBJ2-1|TRBV6-1|12
CASSTFVYEQFF
>TRBJ1-1|TRBV5-4|15
CASSLGVHPNTEAFF
>TRBJ2-1|TRBV14|13
CASQKAGTQKQFF
>TRBJ1-2|TRBV29-1|12
CSVPPDGYGYTF
>TRBJ2-4|TRBV7-9|15
CASSSGLGRGYIQYF
>TRBJ2-7|TRBV20-1|15
CSARDQKAQSYEQYF
>TRBJ2-2|TRBV7-8|17
CASSLAVGLAGPGELFF
>TRBJ1-4|TRBV25-1|15
CASSADWGGNEKLFF
>TRBJ2-7|TRBV6-2/TRBV6-3|13
CASSYQSSYEQYF
>TRBJ2-5|TRBV27|12
CASRQGGQTQYF
>TRBJ2-3|TRBV5-4|13
CASSLEITDTQYF
>TRBJ1-2|TRBV12-3/TRBV12-4|14
CATSGTASSYGYTF
>TRBJ1-1|TRBV30|13
CAWSVQANTEAFF
>TRBJ2-6|TRBV7-2|17
CASSRAGGGSGANVLTF
>TRBJ1-2|TRBV5-1|14
CASSLAPGTEGYTF
>TRBJ2-3|TRBV7-3|15
CASSLTSGETDTQYF
>TRBJ1-2|TRBV10-3|14
CAISSEDRDTGYTF
>TRBJ1-4|TRBV5-1|12
CASSGTGIKLFF
>TRBJ1-5|TRBV6-2/TRBV6-3|14
CASSYSWVNQPQHF
>TRBJ2-1|TRBV30|11
CALTGYNEQFF
>TRBJ2-2|TRBV14|16
CASRHRGPFDTGELFF
>TRBJ2-7|TRBV6-6|14
CASTSRIGSYEQYF
>TRBJ1-2|TRBV5-1|14
CASSAQDLNYGYTF
>TRBJ2-1|TRBV7-3|16
CASSFSSGDSYNEQFF
>TRBJ2-1|TRBV6-5|16
CASSLQGLIPNNEQFF
>TRBJ2-7|TRBV12-5|20
CASGTGGDRVLGSPLYEQYF
>TRBJ1-1|TRBV30|14
CAWSDRTEGTEAFF
>TRBJ2-5|TRBV4-1|16
CASSTVWRGLQETQYF
>TRBJ2-5|TRBV7-6|15
CASSLVTGGRETQYF
>TRBJ1-2|TRBV20-1|14
CSAGHGTANYGYTF
>TRBJ2-1|TRBV4-3|15
CASSQEPGLPSEQFF
>TRBJ2-3|TRBV19|15
CASSIARSTSDTQYF
>TRBJ2-7|TRBV5-1|17
CASTHTHRTQSPYEQYF
>TRBJ1-4|TRBV27|15
CATKPERGKREKLFF
>TRBJ1-5|TRBV19|16
CASSIDLSAGNQPQHF
>TRBJ2-3|TRBV4-3|14
CASSQETGTDTQYF
>TRBJ2-3|TRBV5-1|16
CASSLLRQADTDTQYF
>TRBJ2-7|TRBV6-5|13
CASSYGGKDEQYF
>TRBJ1-2|TRBV29-1|13
CSTQAGLSGGYTF